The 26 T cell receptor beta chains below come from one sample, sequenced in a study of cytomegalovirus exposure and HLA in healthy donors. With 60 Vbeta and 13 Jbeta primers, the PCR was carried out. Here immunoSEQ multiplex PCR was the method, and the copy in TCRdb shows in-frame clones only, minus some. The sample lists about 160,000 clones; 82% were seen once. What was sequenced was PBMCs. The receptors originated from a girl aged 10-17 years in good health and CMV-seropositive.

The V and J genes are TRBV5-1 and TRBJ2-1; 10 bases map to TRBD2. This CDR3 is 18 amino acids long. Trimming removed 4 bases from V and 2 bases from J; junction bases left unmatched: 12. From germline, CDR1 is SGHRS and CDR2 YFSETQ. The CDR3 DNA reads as TGCGCCAGCAGCCGGGAAAAAGCGGGAGGGCCCACCTACAATGAGCAGTTCTTC. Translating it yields CASSREKAGGPTYNEQFF.

CDR3 amino acids: CASSSSGGNYGYTF. CDR3 in DNA: TGTGCCAGCAGCTCAAGCGGCGGGAACTATGGCTACACCTTC. V is TRBV6-5 and J is TRBJ1-2; D call uncertain. The CDR3 covers 14 residues. V was pared by 6 bases and J by 2 bases, with 13 bases between. CDR1 MNHEY and CDR2 SVGAGI come from the germline V gene.

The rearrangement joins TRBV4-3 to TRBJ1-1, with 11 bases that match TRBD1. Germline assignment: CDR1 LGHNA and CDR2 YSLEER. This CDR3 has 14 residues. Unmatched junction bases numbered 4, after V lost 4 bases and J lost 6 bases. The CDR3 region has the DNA TGCGCCAGCAGCCTAGGACAGGGGGCGGCTGAAGCTTTCTTT. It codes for CASSLGQGAAEAFF.

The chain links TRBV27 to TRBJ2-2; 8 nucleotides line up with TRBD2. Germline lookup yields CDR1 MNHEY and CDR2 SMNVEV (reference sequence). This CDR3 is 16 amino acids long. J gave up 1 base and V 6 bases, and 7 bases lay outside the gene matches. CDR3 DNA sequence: TGTGCCAGCAGCCGCCGGGGGGGGCAGAACACCGGGGAGCTGTTTTTT. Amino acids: CASSRRGGQNTGELFF.

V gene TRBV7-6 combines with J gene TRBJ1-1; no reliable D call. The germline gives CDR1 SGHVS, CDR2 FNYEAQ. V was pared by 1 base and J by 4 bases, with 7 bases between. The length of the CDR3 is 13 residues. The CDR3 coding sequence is TGTGCCAGCAGCTTAGAAGTCGGCACTGAAGCTTTCTTT. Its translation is CASSLEVGTEAFF.

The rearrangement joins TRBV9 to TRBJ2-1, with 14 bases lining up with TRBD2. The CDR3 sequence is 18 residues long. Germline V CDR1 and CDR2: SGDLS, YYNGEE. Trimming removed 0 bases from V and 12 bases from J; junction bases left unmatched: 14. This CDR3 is CASSVGHQRGLAGEGQFF. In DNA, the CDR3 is TGTGCCAGCAGCGTAGGGCATCAGCGGGGACTAGCGGGAGAAGGGCAGTTCTTC.

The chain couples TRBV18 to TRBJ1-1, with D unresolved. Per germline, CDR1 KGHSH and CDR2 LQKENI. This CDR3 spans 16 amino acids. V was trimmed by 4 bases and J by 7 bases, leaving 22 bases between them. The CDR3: CASSRPGSGRSFEAFF. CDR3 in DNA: TGTGCCAGCTCACGCCCCGGGAGTGGCAGATCTTTTGAAGCTTTCTTT.

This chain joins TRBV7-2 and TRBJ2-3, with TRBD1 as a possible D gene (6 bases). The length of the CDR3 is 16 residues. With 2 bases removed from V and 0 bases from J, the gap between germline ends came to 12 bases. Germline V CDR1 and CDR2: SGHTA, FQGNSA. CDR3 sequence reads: CASSLMGDISTDTQYF. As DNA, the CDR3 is TGTGCCAGCAGCTTAATGGGGGACATTAGCACAGATACGCAGTATTTT.

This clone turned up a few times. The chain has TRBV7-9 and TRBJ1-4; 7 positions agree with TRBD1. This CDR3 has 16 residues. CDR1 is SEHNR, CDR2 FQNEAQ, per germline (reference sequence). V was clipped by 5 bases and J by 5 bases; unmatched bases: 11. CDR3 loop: CASSPQPGQPNEKLFF. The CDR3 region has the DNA TGTGCCAGCAGCCCTCAGCCGGGACAGCCGAATGAAAAACTGTTTTTT.

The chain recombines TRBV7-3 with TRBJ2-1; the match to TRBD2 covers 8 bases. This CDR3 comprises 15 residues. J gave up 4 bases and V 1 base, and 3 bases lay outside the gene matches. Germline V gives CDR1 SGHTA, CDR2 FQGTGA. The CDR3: CASSLSGGQYNEQFF. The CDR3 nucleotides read TGTGCCAGCAGCTTAAGCGGGGGGCAATACAATGAGCAGTTCTTC.

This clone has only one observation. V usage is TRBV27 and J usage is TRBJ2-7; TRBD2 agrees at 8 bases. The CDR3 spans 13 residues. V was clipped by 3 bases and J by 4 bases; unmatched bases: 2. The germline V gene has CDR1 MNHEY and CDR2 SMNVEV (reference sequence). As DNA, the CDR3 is TGTGCCAGCAGTTTCTCTAGCGGGTACGAGCAGTACTTC. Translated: CASSFSSGYEQYF.

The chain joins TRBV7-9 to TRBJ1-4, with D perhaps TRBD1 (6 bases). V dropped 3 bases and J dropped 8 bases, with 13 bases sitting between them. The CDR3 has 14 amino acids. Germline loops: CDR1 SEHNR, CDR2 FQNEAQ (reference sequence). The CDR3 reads CASSFPGGEEKLFF. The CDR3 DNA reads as TGTGCCAGCAGCTTCCCGGGGGGCGAAGAAAAACTGTTTTTT.

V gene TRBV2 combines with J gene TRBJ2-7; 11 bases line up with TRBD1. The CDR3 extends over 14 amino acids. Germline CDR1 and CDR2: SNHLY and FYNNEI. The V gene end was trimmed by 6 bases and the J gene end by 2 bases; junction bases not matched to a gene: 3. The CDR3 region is CASRPDRGPYEQYF. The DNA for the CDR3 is TGTGCCAGCAGGCCGGACAGGGGGCCCTACGAGCAGTACTTC.

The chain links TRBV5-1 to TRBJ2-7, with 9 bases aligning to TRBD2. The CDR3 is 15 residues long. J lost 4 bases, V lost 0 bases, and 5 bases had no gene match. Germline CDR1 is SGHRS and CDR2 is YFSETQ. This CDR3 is CASSLETSGPYEQYF. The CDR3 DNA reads TGCGCCAGCAGCTTGGAGACTAGCGGACCTTACGAGCAGTACTTC.

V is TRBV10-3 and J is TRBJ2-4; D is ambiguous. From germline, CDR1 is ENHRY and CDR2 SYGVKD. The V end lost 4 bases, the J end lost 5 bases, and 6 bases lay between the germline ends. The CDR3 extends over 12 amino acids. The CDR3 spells CAISVVQNIQYF. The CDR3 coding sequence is TGTGCCATCAGTGTCGTCCAAAACATTCAGTACTTC.

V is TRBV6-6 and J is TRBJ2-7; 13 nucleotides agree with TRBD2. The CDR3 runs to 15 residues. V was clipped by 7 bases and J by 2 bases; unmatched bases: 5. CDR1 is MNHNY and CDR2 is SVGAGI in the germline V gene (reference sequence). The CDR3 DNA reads TGTGCCAGCAAAGAGGGACTAGCGGGGACCTACGAGCAGTACTTC. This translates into CASKEGLAGTYEQYF.

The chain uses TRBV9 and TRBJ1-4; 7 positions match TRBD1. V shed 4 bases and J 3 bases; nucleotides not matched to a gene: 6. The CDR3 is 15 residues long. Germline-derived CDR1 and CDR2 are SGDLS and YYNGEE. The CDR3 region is CASSLRDSPNEKLFF. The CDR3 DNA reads TGTGCCAGCAGCCTTCGGGACAGTCCTAATGAAAAACTGTTTTTT.

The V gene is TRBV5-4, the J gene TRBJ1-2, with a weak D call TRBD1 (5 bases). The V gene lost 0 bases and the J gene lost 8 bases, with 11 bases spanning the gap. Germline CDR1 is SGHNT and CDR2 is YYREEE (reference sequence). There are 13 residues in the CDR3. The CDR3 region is CASSLVAGSGYTF. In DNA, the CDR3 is TGTGCCAGCAGCTTGGTGGCAGGGTCGGGCTACACCTTC. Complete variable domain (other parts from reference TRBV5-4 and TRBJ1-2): ETGVTQSPTHLIKTRGQQVTLRCSSQSGHNTVSWYQQALGQGPQFIFQYYREEENGRGNFPPRFSGLQFPNYSSELNVNALELDDSALYLCASSLVAGSGYTFGSGTRLTVV.

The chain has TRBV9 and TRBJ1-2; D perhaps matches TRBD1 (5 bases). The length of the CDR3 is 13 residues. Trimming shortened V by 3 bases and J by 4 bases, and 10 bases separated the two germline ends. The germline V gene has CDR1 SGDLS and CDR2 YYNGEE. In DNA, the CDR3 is TGTGCCAGCAGCGGACAGACAGTCTATGGCTACACCTTC. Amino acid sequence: CASSGQTVYGYTF.

This CDR3 reads CASSSGNYEQYF. The DNA of the CDR3 is TGTGCCAGCAGCTCGGGAAACTACGAGCAGTACTTC. The J gene is TRBJ2-7, the V gene TRBV11-3; weak D call: TRBD2 (5 bases). V lost 4 bases, J lost 3 bases, and 7 bases lay in between. The CDR3 covers 12 residues. The V gene's germline CDR1 is SGHNT and CDR2 YENEEA.

The CDR3 bases are TGCGCCAGCAGCTTGGCGGCTGGTACGGCCGGACTAGCCCAACTCTACAATGAGCAGTTCTTC. Translated: CASSLAAGTAGLAQLYNEQFF. The chain couples TRBV5-1 to TRBJ2-1, with 8 nucleotides matching TRBD2. The germline gives CDR1 SGHRS, CDR2 YFSETQ. The CDR3 length is 21 residues. The trim removed 0 bases at V and 3 bases at J, leaving 20 bases unmatched. The whole variable domain, filled in from reference TRBV5-1 and TRBJ2-1, reads KAGVTQTPRYLIKTRGQQVTLSCSPISGHRSVSWYQQTPGQGLQFLFEYFSETQRNKGNFPGRFSGRQFSNSRSEMNVSTLELGDSALYLCASSLAAGTAGLAQLYNEQFFGPGTRLTVL.

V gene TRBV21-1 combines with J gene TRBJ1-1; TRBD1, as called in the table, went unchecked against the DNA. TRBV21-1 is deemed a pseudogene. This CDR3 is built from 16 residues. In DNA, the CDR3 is TGTGCCAGCAGCAAACACGCAGGGCACATGAACACTGAAGCTTTCTTT. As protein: CASSKHAGHMNTEAFF.

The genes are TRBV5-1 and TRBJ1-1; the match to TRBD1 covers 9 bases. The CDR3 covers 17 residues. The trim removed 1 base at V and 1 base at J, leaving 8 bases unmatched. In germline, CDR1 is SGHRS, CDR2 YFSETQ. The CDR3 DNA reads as TGCGCCAGCAGCTTGAGCGGGACAGGGCGGCGGAACACTGAAGCTTTCTTT. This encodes CASSLSGTGRRNTEAFF.

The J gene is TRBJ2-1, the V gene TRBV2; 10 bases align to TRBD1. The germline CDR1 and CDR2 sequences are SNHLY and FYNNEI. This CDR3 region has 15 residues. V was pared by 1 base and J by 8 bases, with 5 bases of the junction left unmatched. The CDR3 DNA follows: TGTGCCAGCAGTGAAGGGGACAGGGGTCTCTATGAGCAGTTCTTC. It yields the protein CASSEGDRGLYEQFF.

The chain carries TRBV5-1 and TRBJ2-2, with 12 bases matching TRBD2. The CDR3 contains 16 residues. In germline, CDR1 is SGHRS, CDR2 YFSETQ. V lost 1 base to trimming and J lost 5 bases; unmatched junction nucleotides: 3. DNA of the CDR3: TGCGCCAGCAGCTTGCAGACTAGCGGGAGAACCGGGGAGCTGTTTTTT. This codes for CASSLQTSGRTGELFF.

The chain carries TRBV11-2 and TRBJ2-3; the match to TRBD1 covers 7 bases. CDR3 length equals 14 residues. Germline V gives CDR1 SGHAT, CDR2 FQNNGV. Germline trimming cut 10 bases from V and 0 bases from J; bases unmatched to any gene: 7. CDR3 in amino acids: CATREQGSTDTQYF. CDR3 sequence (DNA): TGTGCCACCCGAGAACAGGGGAGCACAGATACGCAGTATTTT.